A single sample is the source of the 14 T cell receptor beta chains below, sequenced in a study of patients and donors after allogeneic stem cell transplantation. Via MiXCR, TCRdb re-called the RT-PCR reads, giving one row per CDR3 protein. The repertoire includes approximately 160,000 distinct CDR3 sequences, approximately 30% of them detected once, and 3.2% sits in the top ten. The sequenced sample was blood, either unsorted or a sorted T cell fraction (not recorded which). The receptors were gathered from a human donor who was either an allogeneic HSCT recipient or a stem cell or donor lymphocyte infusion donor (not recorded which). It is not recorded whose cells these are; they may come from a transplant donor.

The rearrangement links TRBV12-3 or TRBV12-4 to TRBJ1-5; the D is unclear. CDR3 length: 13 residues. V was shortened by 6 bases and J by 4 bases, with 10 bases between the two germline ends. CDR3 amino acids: CASRRTHNQPQHF. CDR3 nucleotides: TGTGCCAGCAGAAGGACCCATAATCAGCCCCAGCATTTT.

CDR3 bases: TGTGCCAGCAGCTTAGGAGGGGTGGCACAAGAGACCCAGTACTTC. Its translation is CASSLGGVAQETQYF. J is TRBJ2-5 and V is TRBV11-1; perhaps D is TRBD1 or TRBD2 (5 bases each). Germline V gives CDR1 SGHAT, CDR2 FQDESV (reference sequence). Trimming shortened V by 1 base and J by 2 bases, and 11 bases separated the two germline ends. This CDR3 comprises 15 residues.

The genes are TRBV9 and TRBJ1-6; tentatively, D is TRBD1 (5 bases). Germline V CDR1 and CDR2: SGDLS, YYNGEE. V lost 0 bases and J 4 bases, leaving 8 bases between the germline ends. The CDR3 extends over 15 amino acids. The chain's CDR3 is CASSVGQRYNSPLHF. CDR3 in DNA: TGTGCCAGCAGCGTAGGACAGAGATATAATTCACCCCTCCACTTT.

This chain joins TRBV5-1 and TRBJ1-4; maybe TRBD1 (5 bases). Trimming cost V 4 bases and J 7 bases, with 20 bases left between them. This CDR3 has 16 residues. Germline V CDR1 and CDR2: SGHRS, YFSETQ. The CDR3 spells CASSPGLHLGGEKLFF. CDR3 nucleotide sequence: TGCGCCAGCAGCCCGGGACTGCACCTAGGTGGTGAAAAACTGTTTTTT. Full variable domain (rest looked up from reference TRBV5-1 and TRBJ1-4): KAGVTQTPRYLIKTRGQQVTLSCSPISGHRSVSWYQQTPGQGLQFLFEYFSETQRNKGNFPGRFSGRQFSNSRSEMNVSTLELGDSALYLCASSPGLHLGGEKLFFGSGTQLSVL.

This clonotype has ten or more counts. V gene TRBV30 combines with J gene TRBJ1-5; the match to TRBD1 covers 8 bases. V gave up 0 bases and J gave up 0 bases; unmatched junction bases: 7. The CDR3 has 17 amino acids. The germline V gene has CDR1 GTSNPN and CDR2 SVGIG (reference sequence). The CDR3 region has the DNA TGTGCCTGGAGTGTTCCAGGGGGCTGGAATAGCAATCAGCCCCAGCATTTT. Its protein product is CAWSVPGGWNSNQPQHF.

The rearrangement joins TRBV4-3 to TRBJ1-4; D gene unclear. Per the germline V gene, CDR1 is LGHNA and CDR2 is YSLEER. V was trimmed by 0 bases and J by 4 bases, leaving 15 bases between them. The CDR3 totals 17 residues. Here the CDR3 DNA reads TGCGCCAGCAGCCAAGAGGTTTTCGGGCGACGTAATGAAAAACTGTTTTTT. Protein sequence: CASSQEVFGRRNEKLFF.

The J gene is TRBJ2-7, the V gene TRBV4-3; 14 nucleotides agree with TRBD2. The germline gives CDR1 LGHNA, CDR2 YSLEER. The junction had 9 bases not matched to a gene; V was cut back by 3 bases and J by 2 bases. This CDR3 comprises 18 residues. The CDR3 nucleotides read TGCGCCAGCAGCCAGTTACCGGGACTAGCGGGAGATACCTACGAGCAGTACTTC. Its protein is CASSQLPGLAGDTYEQYF.

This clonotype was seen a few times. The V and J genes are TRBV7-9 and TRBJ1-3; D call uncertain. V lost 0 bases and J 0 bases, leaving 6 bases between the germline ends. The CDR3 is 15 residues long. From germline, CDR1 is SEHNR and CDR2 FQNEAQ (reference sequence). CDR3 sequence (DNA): TGTGCCAGCAGCTTAGCGGACTTCTCTGGAAACACCATATATTTT. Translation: CASSLADFSGNTIYF.

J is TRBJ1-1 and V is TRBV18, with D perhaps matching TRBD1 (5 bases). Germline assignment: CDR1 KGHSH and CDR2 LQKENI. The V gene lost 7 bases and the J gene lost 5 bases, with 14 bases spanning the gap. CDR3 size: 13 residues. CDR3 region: CASLPGGWTEAFF. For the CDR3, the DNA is TGTGCCAGCTTACCGGGGGGTTGGACTGAAGCTTTCTTT.

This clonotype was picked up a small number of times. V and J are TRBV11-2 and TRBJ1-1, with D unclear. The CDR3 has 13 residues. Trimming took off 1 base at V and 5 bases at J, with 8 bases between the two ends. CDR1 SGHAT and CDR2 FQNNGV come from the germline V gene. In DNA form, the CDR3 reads TGTGCCAGCAGCTTAGTGATGGGTACTGAAGCTTTCTTT. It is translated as CASSLVMGTEAFF.

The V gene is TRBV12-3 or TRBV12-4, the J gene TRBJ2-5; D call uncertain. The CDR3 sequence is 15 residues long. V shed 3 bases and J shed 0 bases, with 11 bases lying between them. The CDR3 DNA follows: TGTGCCAGCAGTTTTTGGCCGACGTACCAAGAGACCCAGTACTTC. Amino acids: CASSFWPTYQETQYF.

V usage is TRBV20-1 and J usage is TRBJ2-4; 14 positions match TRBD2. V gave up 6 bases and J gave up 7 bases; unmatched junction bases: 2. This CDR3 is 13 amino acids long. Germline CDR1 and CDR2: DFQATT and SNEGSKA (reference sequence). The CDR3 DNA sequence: TGCAGTGCGGGACTAGCGGGAGAGAACATTCAGTACTTC. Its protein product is CSAGLAGENIQYF.

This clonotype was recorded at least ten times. CDR3 nucleotide sequence: TGCAGCGTTCTTGACAGGGGAATGAACACTGAAGCTTTCTTT. Amino acids: CSVLDRGMNTEAFF. The J gene is TRBJ1-1, the V gene TRBV29-1; 8 bases are a match to TRBD1. This CDR3 has 14 amino acids. Germline lookup yields CDR1 SQVTM and CDR2 ANQGSEA. J lost 0 bases, V lost 5 bases, and 5 bases had no gene match.

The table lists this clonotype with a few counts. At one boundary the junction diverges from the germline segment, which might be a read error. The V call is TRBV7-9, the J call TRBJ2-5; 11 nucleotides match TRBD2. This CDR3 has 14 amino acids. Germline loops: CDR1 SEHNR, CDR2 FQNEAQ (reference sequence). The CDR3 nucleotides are TGTGCCAGCAGCGTAGCGGGAGGGCAAGAGACCCAGTACTTC. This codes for CASSVAGGQETQYF. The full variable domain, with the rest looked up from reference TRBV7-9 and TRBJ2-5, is DTGVSQNPRHKITKRGQNVTFRCDPISEHNRLYWYRQTLGQGPEFLTYFQNEAQLEKSRLLSDRFSAERPKGSFSTLEIQRTEQGDSAMYLCASSVAGGQETQYFGPGTRLLVL.